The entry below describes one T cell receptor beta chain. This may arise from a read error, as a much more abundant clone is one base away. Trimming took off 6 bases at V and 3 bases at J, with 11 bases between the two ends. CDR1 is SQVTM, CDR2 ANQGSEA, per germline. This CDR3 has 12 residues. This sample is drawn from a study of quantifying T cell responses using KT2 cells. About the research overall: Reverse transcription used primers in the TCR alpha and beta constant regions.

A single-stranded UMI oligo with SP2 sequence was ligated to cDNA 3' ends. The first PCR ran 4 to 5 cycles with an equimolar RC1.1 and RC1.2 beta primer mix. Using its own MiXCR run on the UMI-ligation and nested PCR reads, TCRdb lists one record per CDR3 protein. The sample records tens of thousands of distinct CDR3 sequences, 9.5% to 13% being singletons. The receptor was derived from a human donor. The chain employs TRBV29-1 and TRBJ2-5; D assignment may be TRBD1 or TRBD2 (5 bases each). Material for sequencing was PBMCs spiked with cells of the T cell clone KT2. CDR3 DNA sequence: TGCAGCGTCCGGGACCTCAAAGAGACCCAGTACTTC. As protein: CSVRDLKETQYF.